These T cell receptor beta chains were read from a single sample in a study of cytomegalovirus exposure and HLA in healthy donors. Generated by immunoSEQ multiplex PCR, the TCRdb table keeps only in-frame clones and is missing some. The sample comprises some 100,000 clones, approximately 80% of which are singletons, and 9.5% to 13% rests with the top ten. Source material: PBMCs. Receptors originate from a man in his forties in good health and CMV-seropositive. The CDR3 runs from the conserved cysteine through the conserved F or W. Each record gives: J gene, CDR3 length, clone size, D gene, V gene, CDR3 DNA, CDR3 protein. D genes are given only for firm matches. The listing skips clone size in some rows; elsewhere it reads once, few, many or a size class.

TRBJ2-1 | 12 | NA | NA | TRBV27 | TGTGCCAGCAGTTTACAGGGAAATGAGCAGTTCTTC | CASSLQGNEQFF
TRBJ2-7 | 11 | few | NA | TRBV7-8 | TGTGCCAGCAGCTTATACTACGAGCAGTACTTC | CASSLYYEQYF
TRBJ1-1 | 14 | NA | NA | TRBV19 | TGTGCCAGTAGTAGGGGAGGGTTATGGACTGAAGCTTTCTTT | CASSRGGLWTEAFF
TRBJ1-2 | 15 | once | NA | TRBV6-5 | TGTGCCAGCAGTTACATCCAGGGTGGTGTAGATGGCTACACCTTC | CASSYIQGGVDGYTF
TRBJ1-3 | 15 | NA | NA | TRBV9 | TGTGCCAGCAGCCCCTGGGTTCGGGGGGGAAACACCATATATTTT | CASSPWVRGGNTIYF
TRBJ2-1 | 14 | NA | NA | TRBV7-2 | TGTGCCAGCAGCTCCAGGGACAACTTCGGTGAGCAGTTCTTC | CASSSRDNFGEQFF
TRBJ2-7 | 16 | NA | TRBD2 | TRBV5-1 | TGCGCCAGCAGCTTGGTAGGGTCTAGCGGGGTCTACGAGCAGTACTTC | CASSLVGSSGVYEQYF
TRBJ1-6 | 15 | few | TRBD1 | TRBV28 | TGTGCCAGCAGCCCCAAGACAGGGGTCAGTTCACCCCTCCACTTT | CASSPKTGVSSPLHF
TRBJ1-5 | 13 | NA | TRBD1 | TRBV28 | TGTGCCAGCAGCACAGGGGGTGTTCAGCCCCAGCATTTT | CASSTGGVQPQHF
TRBJ1-2 | 12 | NA | NA | TRBV19 | TGTGCCAGTAGCGTCAGGGACTATGGCTACACCTTC | CASSVRDYGYTF
TRBJ2-6 | 16 | once | NA | TRBV4-3 | TGCGCCAGCAGCCAAGATTTTCACTCTGGGGCCAACGTCCTGACTTTC | CASSQDFHSGANVLTF
TRBJ2-1 | 15 | once | TRBD2 | TRBV15 | TGTGCCACCAGCAGGGGGCGGGGGTCCTACAATGAGCAGTTCTTC | CATSRGRGSYNEQFF
TRBJ2-2 | 17 | NA | TRBD2 | TRBV10-2 | TGCGCCAGCAGTGACATTGGAACGGGGGGACCCACCGGGGAGCTGTTTTTT | CASSDIGTGGPTGELFF
TRBJ1-6 | 16 | NA | NA | TRBV5-1 | TGCGCCAGCAGCCGACAGGCCGGGCCCTATAATTCACCCCTCCACTTT | CASSRQAGPYNSPLHF
TRBJ1-4 | 15 | few | NA | TRBV6-1 | TGTGCCAGCAGTGAATCCGGGGTAATATCCGAAAAACTGTTTTTT | CASSESGVISEKLFF
TRBJ1-5 | 14 | once | NA | TRBV19 | TGTGCCAGTAGTATAGGGACAGTCAATCAGCCCCAGCATTTT | CASSIGTVNQPQHF
TRBJ2-5 | 17 | NA | TRBD2 | TRBV5-4 | TGTGCCAGCAGCTTGGGACCCGGACTAGCTGACGCCGAGACCCAGTACTTC | CASSLGPGLADAETQYF
TRBJ1-2 | 15 | NA | TRBD1 | TRBV6-5 | TGTGCCAGCAGTTCACGGGGGACAGGGGACGGTGGCTACACCTTC | CASSSRGTGDGGYTF
TRBJ2-1 | 14 | NA | NA | TRBV2 | TGTGCCAGCAGTGAATTATACCAGAGCGATGAGCAGTTCTTC | CASSELYQSDEQFF
TRBJ2-7 | 14 | once | NA | TRBV11-2 | TGTGCCAGCAGCTTAACCGCGGCTAGTGACGAGCAGTACTTC | CASSLTAASDEQYF
TRBJ2-2 | 15 | NA | TRBD1 | TRBV2 | TGTGCCACCAGAACGACAGGGAAGAACACCGGGGAGCTGTTTTTT | CATRTTGKNTGELFF
TRBJ2-3 | 16 | few | NA | TRBV2 | TGTGCCAGCAGTGATGCGTCAGGAAGTGGGACAGATACGCAGTATTTT | CASSDASGSGTDTQYF
TRBJ2-1 | 18 | NA | NA | TRBV14 | TGTGCCAGCAGCCAAGATACGTTGGTACTAGGGTCGAGTAATGAGCAGTTCTTC | CASSQDTLVLGSSNEQFF
TRBJ2-5 | 12 | NA | NA | TRBV7-2 | TGTGCCAGAGGGAGCAGCCAAGAGACCCAGTACTTC | CARGSSQETQYF
TRBJ2-1 | 15 | NA | NA | TRBV9 | TGTGCCAGCAGTGACGAGGCGGGGGCGAACAATGAGCAGTTCTTC | CASSDEAGANNEQFF
TRBJ1-5 | 14 | once | NA | TRBV7-2 | TGTGCCAGCAGCTTATACAGGGACAATCAGCCCCAGCATTTT | CASSLYRDNQPQHF
TRBJ2-1 | 16 | NA | NA | TRBV7-2 | TGTGCCAGCAGCTTAATGGTTGGCCAATCCTACAATGAGCAGTTCTTC | CASSLMVGQSYNEQFF
TRBJ2-1 | 15 | NA | NA | TRBV2 | TGTGCCAGCAGTCGCTGGACGGAGGCCTACAATGAGCAGTTCTTC | CASSRWTEAYNEQFF